This TCR beta chain was found in a study of CXCR4 blockade with PD-1 therapy in pancreatic cancer. Some clones are missing from TCRdb's copy, which holds only in-frame ones; the method was immunoSEQ multiplex PCR. The data hold some 4,000 clones, with roughly two fifths observed a single time. As concerns this clone: The antigen remains unidentified.

Whole-study findings and limits: Antigen-specificity overlap of convergent dominant clones remained unconfirmed.

Per germline, CDR1 SGDLS and CDR2 YYNGEE. The CDR3 has 15 residues. V lost 3 bases and J 5 bases, leaving 12 bases between the germline ends. This chain joins TRBV9 and TRBJ1-6; tentative D call: TRBD1 (6 bases). The clonotype was recovered from a human donor with pancreatic ductal adenocarcinoma. The source material was tumor tissue. The CDR3 loop reads CASSDYRVNNSPLHF. The CDR3 DNA reads as TGTGCCAGCAGCGATTACAGGGTGAATAATTCACCCCTCCACTTT.